The text below deals with one T cell receptor beta chain. This sample was included in a study of lymphopenia after photon versus proton radiotherapy. TCRdb keeps only in-frame clones here, not all; method: immunoSEQ multiplex PCR. The sample holds 25,000 to 35,000 clones, about 88% seen once. Per the germline V gene, CDR1 is SGHAT and CDR2 is FQNNGV. The CDR3 consists of 17 residues. V was shortened by 1 base and J by 0 bases, with 13 bases between the two germline ends. The gene calls are TRBV11-2 and TRBJ2-1, with D unclear. The starting material was peripheral blood, obtained from a patient treated with proton-based radiotherapy. The sequence came from a woman between 70 and 85 years old with pancreatic cancer. Some clones in this sample may be carry-over from other donors' samples. CDR3 sequence reads: CASSLGSSSISYNEQFF. The CDR3 nucleotides are TGTGCCAGCAGCTTAGGATCGTCCTCTATCTCCTACAATGAGCAGTTCTTC.